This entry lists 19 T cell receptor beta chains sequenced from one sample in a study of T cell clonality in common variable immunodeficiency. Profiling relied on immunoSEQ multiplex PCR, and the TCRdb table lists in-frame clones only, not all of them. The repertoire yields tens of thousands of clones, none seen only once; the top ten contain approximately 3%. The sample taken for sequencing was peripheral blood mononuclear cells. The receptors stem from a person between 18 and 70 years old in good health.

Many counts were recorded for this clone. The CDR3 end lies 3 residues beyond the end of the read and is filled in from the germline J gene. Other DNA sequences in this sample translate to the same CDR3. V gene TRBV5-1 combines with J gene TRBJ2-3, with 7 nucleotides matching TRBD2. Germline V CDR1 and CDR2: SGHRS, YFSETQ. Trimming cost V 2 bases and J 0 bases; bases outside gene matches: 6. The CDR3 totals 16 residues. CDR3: CASSLKPSGSTDTQYF. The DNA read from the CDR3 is TGCGCCAGCAGCTTAAAACCTAGCGGAAGCACAGATACG.

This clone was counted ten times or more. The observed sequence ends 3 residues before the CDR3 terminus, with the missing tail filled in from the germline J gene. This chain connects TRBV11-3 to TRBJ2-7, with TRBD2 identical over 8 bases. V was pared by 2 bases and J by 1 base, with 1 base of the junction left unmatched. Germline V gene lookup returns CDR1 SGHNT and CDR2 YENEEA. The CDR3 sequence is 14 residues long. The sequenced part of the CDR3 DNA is TGTGCCAGCAGCTTACTAGCGGGTTCCTACGAG. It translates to CASSLLAGSYE. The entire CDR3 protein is CASSLLAGSYEQYF.

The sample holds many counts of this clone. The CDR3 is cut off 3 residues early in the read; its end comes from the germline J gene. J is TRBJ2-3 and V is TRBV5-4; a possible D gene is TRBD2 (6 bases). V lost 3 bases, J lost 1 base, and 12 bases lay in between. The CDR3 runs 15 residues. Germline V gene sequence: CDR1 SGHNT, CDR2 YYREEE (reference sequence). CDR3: CASSYSWGGTDTQYF. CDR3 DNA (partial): TGTGCCAGCAGCTATAGCTGGGGGGGCACAGATACG. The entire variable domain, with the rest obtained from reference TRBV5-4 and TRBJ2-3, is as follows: ETGVTQSPTHLIKTRGQQVTLRCSSQSGHNTVSWYQQALGQGPQFIFQYYREEENGRGNFPPRFSGLQFPNYSSELNVNALELDDSALYLCASSYSWGGTDTQYFGPGTRLTVL.

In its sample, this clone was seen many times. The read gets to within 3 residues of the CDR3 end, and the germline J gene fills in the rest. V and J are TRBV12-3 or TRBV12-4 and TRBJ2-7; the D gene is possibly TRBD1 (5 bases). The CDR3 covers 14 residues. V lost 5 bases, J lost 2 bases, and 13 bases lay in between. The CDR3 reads CASSPATATYEQYF. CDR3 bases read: TGTGCCAGCAGTCCTGCGACAGCCACCTACGAG.

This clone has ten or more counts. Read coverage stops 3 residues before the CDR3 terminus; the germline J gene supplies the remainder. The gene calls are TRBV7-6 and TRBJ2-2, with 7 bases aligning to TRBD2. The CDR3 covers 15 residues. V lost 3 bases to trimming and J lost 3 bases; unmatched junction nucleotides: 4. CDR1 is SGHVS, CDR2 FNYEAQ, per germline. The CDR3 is CASSFEREYTGELFF. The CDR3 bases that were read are TGTGCCAGCAGCTTTGAGCGGGAATACACCGGGGAG.

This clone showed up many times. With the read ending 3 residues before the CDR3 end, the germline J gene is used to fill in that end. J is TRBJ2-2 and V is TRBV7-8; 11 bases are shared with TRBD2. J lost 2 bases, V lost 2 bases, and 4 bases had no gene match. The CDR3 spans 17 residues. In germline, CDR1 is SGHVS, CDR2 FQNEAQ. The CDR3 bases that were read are TGTGCCAGCAGCTTACTTAGCGGGAGGGTCAACACCGGGGAG. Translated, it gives CASSLLSGRVNTGE. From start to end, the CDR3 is CASSLLSGRVNTGELFF.

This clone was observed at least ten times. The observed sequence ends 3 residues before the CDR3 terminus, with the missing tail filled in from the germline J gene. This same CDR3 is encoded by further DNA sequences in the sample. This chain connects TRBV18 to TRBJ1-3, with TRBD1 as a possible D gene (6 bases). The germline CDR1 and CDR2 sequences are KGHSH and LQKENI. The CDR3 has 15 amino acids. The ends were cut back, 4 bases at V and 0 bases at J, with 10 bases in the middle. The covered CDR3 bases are TGTGCCAGCTCACGGACAGATCCCTCTGGAAACACC. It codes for CASSRTDPSGNT. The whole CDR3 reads CASSRTDPSGNTIYF.

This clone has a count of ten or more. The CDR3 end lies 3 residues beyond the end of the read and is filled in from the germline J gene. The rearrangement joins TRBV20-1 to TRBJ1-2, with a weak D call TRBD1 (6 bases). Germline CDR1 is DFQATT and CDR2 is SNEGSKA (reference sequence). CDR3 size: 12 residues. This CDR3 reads CSASGTSKGYTF. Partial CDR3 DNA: TGCAGTGCTTCCGGGACATCTAAGGGC.

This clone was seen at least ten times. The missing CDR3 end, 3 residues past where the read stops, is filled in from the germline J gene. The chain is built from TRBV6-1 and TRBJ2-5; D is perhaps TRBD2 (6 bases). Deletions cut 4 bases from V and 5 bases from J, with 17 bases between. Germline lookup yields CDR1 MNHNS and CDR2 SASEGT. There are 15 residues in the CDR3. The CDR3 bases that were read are TGTGCCAGCAGTGGGGTCAGGGACTTCGGGGAGACC. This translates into CASSGVRDFGET. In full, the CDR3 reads CASSGVRDFGETQYF.

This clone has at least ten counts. CDR3 DNA, as far as it was read: TGCGCCAGCAGCTTGGAGTCAGGGGGTGAAAAA. Its protein is CASSLESGGEK. From start to end, the CDR3 is CASSLESGGEKLFF. The V and J genes are TRBV5-1 and TRBJ1-4, with 7 bases matching TRBD1. Read sequence stops 3 residues before the CDR3 end, and the germline J gene provides the missing end. There are 14 residues in the CDR3. In germline, CDR1 is SGHRS, CDR2 YFSETQ. After removal of 0 bases from V and 7 bases from J, the junction contained 3 bases not matched to a gene.

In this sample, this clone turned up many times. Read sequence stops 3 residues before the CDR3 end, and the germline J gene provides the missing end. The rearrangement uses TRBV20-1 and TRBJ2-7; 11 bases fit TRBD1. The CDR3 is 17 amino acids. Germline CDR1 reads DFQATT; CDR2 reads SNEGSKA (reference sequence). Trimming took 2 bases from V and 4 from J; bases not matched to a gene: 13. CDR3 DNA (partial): TGCAGTGCTAGAAAGTACCCCCTTGGACAGGGGGCTTACGAG. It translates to CSARKYPLGQGAYE. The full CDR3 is CSARKYPLGQGAYEQYF.

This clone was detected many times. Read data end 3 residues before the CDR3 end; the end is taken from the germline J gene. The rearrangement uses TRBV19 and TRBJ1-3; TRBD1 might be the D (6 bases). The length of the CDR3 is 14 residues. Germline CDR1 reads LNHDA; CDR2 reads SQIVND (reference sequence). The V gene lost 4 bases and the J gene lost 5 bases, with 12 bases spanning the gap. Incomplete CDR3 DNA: TGTGCCAGTAGTAGAGCGGACAGCCGAAACACC. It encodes CASSRADSRNT. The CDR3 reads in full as CASSRADSRNTIYF.

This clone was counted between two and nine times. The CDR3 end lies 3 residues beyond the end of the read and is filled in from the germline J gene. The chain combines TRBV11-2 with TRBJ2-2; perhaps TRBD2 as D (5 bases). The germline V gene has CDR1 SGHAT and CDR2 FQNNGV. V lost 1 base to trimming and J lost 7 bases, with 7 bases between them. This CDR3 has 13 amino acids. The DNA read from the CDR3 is TGTGCCAGCAGCTTAGGAGGGTTCGGGGAG. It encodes CASSLGGFGE. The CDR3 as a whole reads CASSLGGFGELFF.

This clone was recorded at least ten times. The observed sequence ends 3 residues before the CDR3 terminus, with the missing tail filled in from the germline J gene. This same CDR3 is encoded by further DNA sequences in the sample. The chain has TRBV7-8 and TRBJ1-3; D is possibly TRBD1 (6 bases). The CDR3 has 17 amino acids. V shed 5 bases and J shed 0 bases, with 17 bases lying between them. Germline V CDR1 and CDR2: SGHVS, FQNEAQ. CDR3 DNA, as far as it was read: TGTGCCAGCAGCCCAACCGCACAGGGACCCTCTGGAAACACC. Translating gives CASSPTAQGPSGNT. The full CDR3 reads CASSPTAQGPSGNTIYF.

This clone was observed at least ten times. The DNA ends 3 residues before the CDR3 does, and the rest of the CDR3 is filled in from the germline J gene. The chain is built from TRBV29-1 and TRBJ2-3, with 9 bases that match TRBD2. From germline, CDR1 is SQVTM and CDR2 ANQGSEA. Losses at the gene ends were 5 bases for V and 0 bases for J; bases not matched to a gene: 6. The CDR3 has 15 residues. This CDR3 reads CSVTGLATSTDTQYF. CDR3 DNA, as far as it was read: TGCAGCGTTACCGGACTAGCGACTAGCACAGATACG.

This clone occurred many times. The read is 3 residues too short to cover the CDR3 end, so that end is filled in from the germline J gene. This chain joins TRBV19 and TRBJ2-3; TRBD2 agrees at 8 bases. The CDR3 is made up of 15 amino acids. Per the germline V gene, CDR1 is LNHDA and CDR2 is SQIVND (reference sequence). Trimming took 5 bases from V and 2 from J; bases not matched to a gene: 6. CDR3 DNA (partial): TGTGCCAGTAGTGTCGGACTAGCCTCCACAGATACG. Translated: CASSVGLASTDT. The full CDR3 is CASSVGLASTDTQYF.

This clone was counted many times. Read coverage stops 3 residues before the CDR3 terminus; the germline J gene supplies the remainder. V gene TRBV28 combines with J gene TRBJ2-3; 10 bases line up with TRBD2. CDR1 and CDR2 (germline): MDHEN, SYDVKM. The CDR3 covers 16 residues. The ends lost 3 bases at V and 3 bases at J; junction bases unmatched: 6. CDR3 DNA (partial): TGTGCCAGCAGTTTGACTAGCGGGCGAGGAACAGATACG. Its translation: CASSLTSGRGTDT. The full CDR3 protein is CASSLTSGRGTDTQYF.

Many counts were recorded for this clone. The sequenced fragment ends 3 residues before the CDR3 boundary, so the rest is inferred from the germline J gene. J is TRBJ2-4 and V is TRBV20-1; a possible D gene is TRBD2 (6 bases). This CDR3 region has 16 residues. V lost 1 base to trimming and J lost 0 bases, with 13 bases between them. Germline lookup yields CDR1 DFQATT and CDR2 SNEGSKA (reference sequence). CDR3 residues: CSARGGVALAKNIQYF. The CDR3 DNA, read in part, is TGCAGTGCTAGAGGGGGGGTGGCATTAGCCAAAAACATT.

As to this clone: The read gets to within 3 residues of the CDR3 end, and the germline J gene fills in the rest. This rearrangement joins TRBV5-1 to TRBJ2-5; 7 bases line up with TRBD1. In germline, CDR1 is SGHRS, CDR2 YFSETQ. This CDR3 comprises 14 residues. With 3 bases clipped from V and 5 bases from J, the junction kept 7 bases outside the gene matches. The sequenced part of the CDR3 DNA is TGCGCCAGCAGCTGGGAAGGGGGCGAGGAGACC. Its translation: CASSWEGGEET. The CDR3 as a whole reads CASSWEGGEETQYF.